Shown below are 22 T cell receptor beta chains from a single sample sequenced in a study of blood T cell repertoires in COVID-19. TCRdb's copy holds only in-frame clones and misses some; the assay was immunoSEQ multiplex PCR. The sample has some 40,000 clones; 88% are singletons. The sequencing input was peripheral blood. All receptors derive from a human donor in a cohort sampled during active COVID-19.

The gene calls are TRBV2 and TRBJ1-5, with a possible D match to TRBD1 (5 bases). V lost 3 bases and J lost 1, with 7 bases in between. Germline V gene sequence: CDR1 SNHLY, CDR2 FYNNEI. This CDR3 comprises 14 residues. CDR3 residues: CASSEGRSNQPQHF. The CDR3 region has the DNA TGTGCCAGCAGTGAGGGGCGGAGCAATCAGCCCCAGCATTTT.

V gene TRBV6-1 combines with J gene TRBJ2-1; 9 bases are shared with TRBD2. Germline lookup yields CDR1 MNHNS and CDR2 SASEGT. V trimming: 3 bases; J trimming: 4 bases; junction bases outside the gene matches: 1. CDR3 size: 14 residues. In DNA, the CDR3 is TGTGCCAGCAGTGACGCGGGAGGGTACAATGAGCAGTTCTTC. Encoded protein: CASSDAGGYNEQFF.

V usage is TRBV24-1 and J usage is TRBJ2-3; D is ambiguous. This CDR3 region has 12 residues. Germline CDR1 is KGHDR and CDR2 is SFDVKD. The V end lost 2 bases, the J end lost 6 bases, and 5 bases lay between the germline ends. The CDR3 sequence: CATSDSVDTQYF. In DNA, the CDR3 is TGTGCCACCAGTGATTCAGTGGATACGCAGTATTTT.

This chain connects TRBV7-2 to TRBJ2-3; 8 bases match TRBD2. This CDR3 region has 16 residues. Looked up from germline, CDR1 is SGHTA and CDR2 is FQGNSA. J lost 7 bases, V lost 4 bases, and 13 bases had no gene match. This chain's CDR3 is CASSWGGRGVSNTQYF. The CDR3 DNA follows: TGTGCCAGCAGCTGGGGTGGGCGGGGGGTCTCGAATACGCAGTATTTT.

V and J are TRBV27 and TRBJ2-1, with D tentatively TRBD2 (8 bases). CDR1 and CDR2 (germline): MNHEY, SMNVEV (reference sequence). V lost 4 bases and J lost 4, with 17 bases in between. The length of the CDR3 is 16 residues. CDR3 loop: CASSSLGGGRYNEQFF. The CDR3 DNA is TGTGCCAGCAGTTCCCTAGGGGGCGGGAGGTACAATGAGCAGTTCTTC.

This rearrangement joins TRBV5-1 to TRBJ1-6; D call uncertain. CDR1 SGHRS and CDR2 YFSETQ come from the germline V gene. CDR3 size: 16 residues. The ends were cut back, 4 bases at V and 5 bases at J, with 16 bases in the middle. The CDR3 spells CASSRGETRDNSPLHF. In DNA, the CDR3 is TGCGCCAGCAGCAGAGGAGAGACCCGAGATAATTCACCCCTCCACTTT.

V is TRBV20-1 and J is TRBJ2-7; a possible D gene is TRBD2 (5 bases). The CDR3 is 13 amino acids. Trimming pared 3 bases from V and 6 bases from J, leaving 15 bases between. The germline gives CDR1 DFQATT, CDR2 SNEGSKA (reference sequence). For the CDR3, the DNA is TGCAGTGCTAGTAGCGTACGGAGGCTCGAGCAGTACTTC. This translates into CSASSVRRLEQYF.

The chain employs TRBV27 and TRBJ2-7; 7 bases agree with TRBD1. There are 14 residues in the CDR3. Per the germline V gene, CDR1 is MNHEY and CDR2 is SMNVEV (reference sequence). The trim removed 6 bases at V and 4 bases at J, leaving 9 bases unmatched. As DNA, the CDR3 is TGTGCCAGCAGGGCTTGGGGGACAGATTACGAGCAGTACTTC. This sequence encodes CASRAWGTDYEQYF.

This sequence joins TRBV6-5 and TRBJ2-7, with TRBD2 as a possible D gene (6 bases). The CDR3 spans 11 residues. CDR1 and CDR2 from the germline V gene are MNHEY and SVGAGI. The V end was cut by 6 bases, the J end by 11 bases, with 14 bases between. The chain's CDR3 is CASRFRGLEYF. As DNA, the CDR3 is TGTGCCAGCAGATTCCGGGGACTGGAGTACTTC.

CDR3 residues: CATRPSSEGEQYF. In DNA form, the CDR3 reads TGTGCCACTAGGCCCAGCTCCGAGGGCGAGCAGTACTTC. The V gene is TRBV10-3, the J gene TRBJ2-7, with D perhaps TRBD2 (5 bases). This CDR3 is built from 13 residues. Germline CDR1 and CDR2: ENHRY and SYGVKD. Deletions cut 10 bases from V and 6 bases from J, with 19 bases between.

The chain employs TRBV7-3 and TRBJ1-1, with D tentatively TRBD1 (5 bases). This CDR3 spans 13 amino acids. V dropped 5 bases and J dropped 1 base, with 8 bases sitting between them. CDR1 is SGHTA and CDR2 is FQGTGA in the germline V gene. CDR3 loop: CASSRQKNTEAFF. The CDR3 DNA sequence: TGTGCCAGCAGCCGACAGAAGAACACTGAAGCTTTCTTT.

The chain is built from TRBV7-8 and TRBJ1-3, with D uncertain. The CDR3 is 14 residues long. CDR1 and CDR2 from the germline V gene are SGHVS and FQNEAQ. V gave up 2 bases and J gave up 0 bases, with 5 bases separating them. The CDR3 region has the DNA TGTGCCAGCAGCTTAATCAGCTCTGGAAACACCATATATTTT. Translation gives CASSLISSGNTIYF.

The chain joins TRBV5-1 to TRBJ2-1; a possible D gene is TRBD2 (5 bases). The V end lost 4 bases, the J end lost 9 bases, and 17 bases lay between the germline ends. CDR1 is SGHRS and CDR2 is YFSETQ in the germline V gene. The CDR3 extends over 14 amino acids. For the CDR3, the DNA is TGCGCCAGCAGCGCGACTACTAGTCCCCCTGAGCAGTTCTTC. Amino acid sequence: CASSATTSPPEQFF.

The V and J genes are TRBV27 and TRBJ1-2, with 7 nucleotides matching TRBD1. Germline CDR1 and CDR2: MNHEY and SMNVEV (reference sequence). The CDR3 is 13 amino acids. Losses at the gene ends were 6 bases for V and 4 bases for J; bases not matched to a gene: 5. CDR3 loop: CASSDRDSYGYTF. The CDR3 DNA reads TGTGCCAGCAGCGACCGGGACAGCTATGGCTACACCTTC.

CDR3 protein: CASSFLDRAYEQYF. The CDR3 DNA sequence: TGTGCCAGCAGTTTCTTGGACAGGGCGTACGAGCAGTACTTC. The chain uses TRBV6-2 or TRBV6-3 and TRBJ2-7; the match to TRBD1 covers 8 bases. CDR1 MNHEY and CDR2 SVGEGT come from the germline V gene. V gave up 4 bases and J gave up 4 bases; unmatched junction bases: 6. The CDR3 runs 14 residues.

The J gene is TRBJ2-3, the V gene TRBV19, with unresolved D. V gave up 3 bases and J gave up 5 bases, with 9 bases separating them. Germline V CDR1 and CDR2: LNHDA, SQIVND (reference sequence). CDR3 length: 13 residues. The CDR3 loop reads CASSIARRDTQYF. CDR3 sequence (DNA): TGTGCCAGTAGTATTGCCCGTAGAGATACGCAGTATTTT.

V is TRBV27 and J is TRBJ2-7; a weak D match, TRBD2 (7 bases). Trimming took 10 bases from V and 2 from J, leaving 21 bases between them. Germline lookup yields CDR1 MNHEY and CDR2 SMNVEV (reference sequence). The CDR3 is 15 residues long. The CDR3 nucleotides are TGTGCCACCGGGAATCTAGGGGGAGGGACCTACGAGCAGTACTTC. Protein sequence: CATGNLGGGTYEQYF.

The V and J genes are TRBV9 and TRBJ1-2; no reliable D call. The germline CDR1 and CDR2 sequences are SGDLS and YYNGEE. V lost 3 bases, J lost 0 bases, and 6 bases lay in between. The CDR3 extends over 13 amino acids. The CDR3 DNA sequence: TGTGCCAGCAGCGCGACACCTAACTATGGCTACACCTTC. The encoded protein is CASSATPNYGYTF. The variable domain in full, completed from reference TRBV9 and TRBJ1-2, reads DSGVTQTPKHLITATGQRVTLRCSPRSGDLSVYWYQQSLDQGLQFLIQYYNGEERAKGNILERFSAQQFPDLHSELNLSSLELGDSALYFCASSATPNYGYTFGSGTRLTVV.

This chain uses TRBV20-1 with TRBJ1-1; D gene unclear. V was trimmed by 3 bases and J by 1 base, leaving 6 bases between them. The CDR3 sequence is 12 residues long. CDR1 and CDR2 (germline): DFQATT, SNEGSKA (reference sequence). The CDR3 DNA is TGCAGTGCTAGTTCAGGGAACACTGAAGCTTTCTTT. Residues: CSASSGNTEAFF.

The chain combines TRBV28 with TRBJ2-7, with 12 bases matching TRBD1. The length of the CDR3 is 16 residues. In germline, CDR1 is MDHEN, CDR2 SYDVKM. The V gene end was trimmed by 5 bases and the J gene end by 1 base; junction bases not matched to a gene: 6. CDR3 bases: TGTGCCAGCAGTCCCCCGGGACAGGGGGCTTCCTACGAGCAGTACTTC. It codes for CASSPPGQGASYEQYF.

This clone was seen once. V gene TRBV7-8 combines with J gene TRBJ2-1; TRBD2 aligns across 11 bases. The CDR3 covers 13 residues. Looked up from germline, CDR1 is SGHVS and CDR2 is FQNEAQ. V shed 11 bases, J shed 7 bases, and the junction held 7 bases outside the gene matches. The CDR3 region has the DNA TGTGCCTCAATAGCGGGGGGGCAAAATGAGCAGTTCTTC. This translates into CASIAGGQNEQFF.

The CDR3 DNA is TGTGCCAGCAGCCGGTGGAACCAGGGGGAGACCCAGTACTTC. It is translated as CASSRWNQGETQYF. This chain uses TRBV7-2 with TRBJ2-5, with D perhaps matching TRBD1 (6 bases). Germline V lookup: CDR1 SGHTA, CDR2 FQGNSA. V was pared by 5 bases and J by 5 bases, with 15 bases between. The CDR3 totals 14 residues. Based on the CDR3 plus reference TRBV7-2 and TRBJ2-5, the full variable domain is GAGVSQSPSNKVTEKGKDVELRCDPISGHTALYWYRQSLGQGLEFLIYFQGNSAPDKSGLPSDRFSAERTGGSVSTLTIQRTQQEDSAVYLCASSRWNQGETQYFGPGTRLLVL.